These 15 T cell receptor beta chains came from one sample sequenced in a study of blood T cell repertoires in COVID-19. Clones were read by immunoSEQ multiplex PCR, and TCRdb kept only the in-frame ones, dropping some. This repertoire shows more than 300,000 clones, about 90% found once; its top ten account for under 1.1%. The sequencing input was peripheral blood. These receptors originate from a middle-aged woman with COVID-19, enrolled during active disease.

This sequence joins TRBV5-1 and TRBJ2-7; D is ambiguous. V was cut by 1 base and J by 5 bases, with 7 bases left in between. From germline, CDR1 is SGHRS and CDR2 YFSETQ. The CDR3 has 12 amino acids. The CDR3, as DNA: TGCGCCAGCAGCTTGAATCTCGACGAGCAGTACTTC. Translated: CASSLNLDEQYF.

In this sample, this clone turned up a few times. The rearrangement joins TRBV19 to TRBJ1-1; a weak D match, TRBD1 (5 bases). This CDR3 is 13 amino acids long. The V end was cut by 3 bases, the J end by 5 bases, with 10 bases between. Germline CDR1 LNHDA, CDR2 SQIVND (reference sequence). CDR3 amino acids: CASSIRAGTEAFF. CDR3 in DNA: TGTGCCAGTAGTATCAGGGCTGGGACTGAAGCTTTCTTT. The complete variable domain, with remaining parts taken from reference TRBV19 and TRBJ1-1, reads DGGITQSPKYLFRKEGQNVTLSCEQNLNHDAMYWYRQDPGQGLRLIYYSQIVNDFQKGDIAEGYSVSREKKESFPLTVTSAQKNPTAFYLCASSIRAGTEAFFGQGTRLTVV.

The rearrangement links TRBV9 to TRBJ2-5; TRBD2 is a possible D gene (5 bases). The CDR3 length is 14 residues. Germline V CDR1 and CDR2: SGDLS, YYNGEE. V dropped 1 base and J dropped 4 bases, with 11 bases sitting between them. This CDR3 reads CASSVNPGGETQYF. The CDR3, as DNA: TGTGCCAGCAGCGTAAACCCCGGAGGAGAGACCCAGTACTTC.

This chain joins TRBV6-2 or TRBV6-3 and TRBJ1-3, with D possibly matching TRBD1 (5 bases). The CDR3 runs to 14 residues. Germline-derived CDR1 and CDR2 are MNHEY and SVGEGT. V was clipped by 2 bases and J by 3 bases, with 8 bases between them. The CDR3, as DNA: TGTGCCAGCAGTTACCGGGGACTTGGAAACACCATATATTTT. This codes for CASSYRGLGNTIYF.

The V gene is TRBV28, the J gene TRBJ1-2; 10 nucleotides line up with TRBD1. V shed 6 bases, J shed 9 bases, and the junction held 7 bases outside the gene matches. This CDR3 region has 13 residues. The germline CDR1 and CDR2 sequences are MDHEN and SYDVKM. This CDR3 reads CASRSGQGTRYTF. The CDR3 region has the DNA TGTGCCAGCAGGTCGGGACAGGGGACGCGCTACACCTTC.

This clone was picked up one time. The rearrangement joins TRBV19 to TRBJ2-5, with 10 positions matching TRBD1. The germline gives CDR1 LNHDA, CDR2 SQIVND (reference sequence). CDR3 length: 14 amino acids. With V trimmed by 5 bases and J by 4 bases, 4 bases remained unmatched. The CDR3 coding sequence is TGTGCCAGTAGTCGACAGGGGGCAGGAGAGACCCAGTACTTC. As protein: CASSRQGAGETQYF.

The rearrangement links TRBV3-1 (or the pseudogene TRBV3-2) to TRBJ2-7, with a tentative D call TRBD1 (5 bases). CDR1 LGHDT and CDR2 YNNKEL come from the germline V gene (reference sequence). Trimming pared 2 bases from V and 1 base from J, leaving 12 bases between. The CDR3 extends over 15 amino acids. The CDR3 region has the DNA TGTGCCAGCAGCCAATTACCTGCAGGGTCCTACGAGCAGTACTTC. Translating gives CASSQLPAGSYEQYF.

This clone was seen once. The V call is TRBV5-4, the J call TRBJ1-4; the D gene is possibly TRBD1 (5 bases). V shed 4 bases and J shed 2 bases, with 9 bases lying between them. The CDR3 loop spans 14 amino acids. The V gene's germline CDR1 is SGHNT and CDR2 YYREEE (reference sequence). This chain's CDR3 is CASSPGRTNEKLFF. The CDR3 nucleotides are TGTGCCAGCAGCCCAGGGAGGACTAATGAAAAACTGTTTTTT.

This rearrangement joins TRBV28 to TRBJ1-4; the match to TRBD1 covers 7 bases. This CDR3 contains 15 residues. V lost 5 bases to trimming and J lost 6 bases; unmatched junction nucleotides: 9. Germline V gives CDR1 MDHEN, CDR2 SYDVKM. In DNA, the CDR3 is TGTGCCAGCAGTCCGAGATCTACAGGGGATGAAAAACTGTTTTTT. This codes for CASSPRSTGDEKLFF.

This chain joins TRBV19 and TRBJ2-2; 10 nucleotides match TRBD1. Germline loops: CDR1 LNHDA, CDR2 SQIVND (reference sequence). This CDR3 has 14 residues. Trimming at V came to 6 bases and at J to 5 bases, leaving 3 bases not matched to a gene. The CDR3 loop reads CASSPGQGTGELFF. For the CDR3, the DNA is TGTGCCAGTAGCCCGGGACAGGGGACCGGGGAGCTGTTTTTT.

The V call is TRBV9, the J call TRBJ2-2; D uncertain. V lost 4 bases and J lost 7, with 14 bases in between. CDR3 length equals 14 residues. The germline V gene has CDR1 SGDLS and CDR2 YYNGEE. This CDR3 reads CASSPHEEIGELFF. DNA of the CDR3: TGTGCCAGCAGCCCCCACGAGGAAATCGGGGAGCTGTTTTTT. The full variable domain, completed using reference TRBV9 and TRBJ2-2, is DSGVTQTPKHLITATGQRVTLRCSPRSGDLSVYWYQQSLDQGLQFLIQYYNGEERAKGNILERFSAQQFPDLHSELNLSSLELGDSALYFCASSPHEEIGELFFGEGSRLTVL.

The chain employs TRBV9 and TRBJ2-7, with 10 bases matching TRBD1. CDR3 size: 16 residues. The germline V gene has CDR1 SGDLS and CDR2 YYNGEE. V shed 0 bases, J shed 5 bases, and the junction held 8 bases outside the gene matches. As DNA, the CDR3 is TGTGCCAGCAGCGTAGATACCGGGACAGGGGACGACGAGCAGTACTTC. Its protein is CASSVDTGTGDDEQYF. The whole variable domain, filled in from reference TRBV9 and TRBJ2-7, reads DSGVTQTPKHLITATGQRVTLRCSPRSGDLSVYWYQQSLDQGLQFLIQYYNGEERAKGNILERFSAQQFPDLHSELNLSSLELGDSALYFCASSVDTGTGDDEQYFGPGTRLTVT.

The chain carries TRBV6-1 and TRBJ1-2; no clear D gene. V shed 3 bases and J shed 8 bases, with 16 bases lying between them. This CDR3 is 14 amino acids long. Germline V gene sequence: CDR1 MNHNS, CDR2 SASEGT. The CDR3 reads CASSDQTRDRGYTF. The CDR3 DNA sequence: TGTGCCAGCAGTGATCAAACGAGGGATCGAGGCTACACCTTC.

The chain employs TRBV4-2 and TRBJ2-7, with D possibly being TRBD1 (5 bases). The CDR3 contains 13 residues. The V gene's germline CDR1 is LGHNA and CDR2 YNFKEQ. V was shortened by 0 bases and J by 4 bases, with 7 bases between the two germline ends. The CDR3 nucleotides read TGTGCCAGCAGCCAAGAACAGGATTACGAGCAGTACTTC. This codes for CASSQEQDYEQYF.

The rearrangement uses TRBV6-6 and TRBJ2-7, with 10 bases fitting TRBD2. This CDR3 has 12 residues. V was pared by 8 bases and J by 3 bases, with 1 base of the junction left unmatched. Per germline, CDR1 MNHNY and CDR2 SVGAGI (reference sequence). The CDR3, as DNA: TGTGCCAGCTGGACTAGCGGCTACGAGCAGTACTTC. It translates to CASWTSGYEQYF.